The source of this T cell receptor (beta chain) is a study of blood T cell repertoires in COVID-19. Study-level background: The samples span acute and convalescent COVID-19 from the United States, Italy and Spain. Sources were T cells, B-cell-depleted T cells, or PBMCs; the material itself was cDNA or gDNA.

Per the germline V gene, CDR1 is LNHDA and CDR2 is SQIVND (reference sequence). Trimming stripped 0 bases from V and 12 bases from J, with 17 bases between. The CDR3 length is 14 residues. In the original processing: Using reference gene primer amplification, nucleated cell counts were estimated. Only in-frame clones appear in the TCRdb table, and some are missing; sequencing was by immunoSEQ multiplex PCR. The V and J calls and clone size were taken over from that table, and D and trimming were inferred from the DNA. The sample gives around 140,000 clones, roughly 84% of which show up once; roughly two fifths is in the top ten.

The chain has TRBV19 and TRBJ1-2; D might be TRBD1 (6 bases). The specimen was peripheral blood. This clonotype originated in a human donor in a cohort sampled during active COVID-19. CDR3 protein: CASSIEFDRPRDTF. The CDR3, as DNA: TGTGCCAGTAGTATAGAGTTTGACAGGCCCAGAGACACCTTC.